Following are 13 T cell receptor beta chains from one sample sequenced in a study of blood T cell dynamics during melanoma immunotherapy. Time point in this sample: pre-treatment baseline. TCRdb's table, derived via immunoSEQ multiplex PCR, lists solely in-frame clones and lacks some. The data hold about 17,000 clones, with approximately 83% observed a single time. Here the sequenced sample was blood, taken from a patient treated with checkpoint blockade. The receptors come from a human donor with melanoma.

The genes are TRBV7-2 and TRBJ2-7, with 11 bases identical to TRBD1. Looked up from germline, CDR1 is SGHTA and CDR2 is FQGNSA. The CDR3 has 17 amino acids. Unmatched junction bases numbered 14, after V lost 5 bases and J lost 5 bases. For the CDR3, the DNA is TGTGCCAGCAGCCCGGGGCCACCGGGACAGGGGGTCCACGAGCAGTACTTC. Its translation is CASSPGPPGQGVHEQYF.

J is TRBJ2-1 and V is TRBV10-3; TRBD2 matches at 10 bases. J gave up 5 bases and V 6 bases, and 7 bases lay outside the gene matches. The CDR3 extends over 15 amino acids. From germline, CDR1 is ENHRY and CDR2 SYGVKD. The CDR3 reads CAISTLSGRHNEQFF. CDR3 DNA sequence: TGTGCCATCAGCACTCTTAGCGGGAGGCACAATGAGCAGTTCTTC.

V and J are TRBV19 and TRBJ1-5; 7 positions agree with TRBD1. The V segment lost 5 bases and the J segment 7 bases; nucleotides outside the gene matches: 5. The CDR3 covers 13 residues. Germline lookup yields CDR1 LNHDA and CDR2 SQIVND (reference sequence). This chain's CDR3 is CASSQTGNQPQHF. CDR3 DNA: TGTGCCAGTAGTCAGACAGGGAACCAGCCCCAGCATTTT.

This clone was counted a few times. The chain recombines TRBV30 with TRBJ1-5; D is unresolved. The germline V gene encodes CDR1 GTSNPN and CDR2 SVGIG (reference sequence). Trimming left V 3 bases short and J 2 bases short, with 11 bases between. The length of the CDR3 is 14 residues. The CDR3 DNA sequence: TGTGCCTGGAGCAAAGGTATCGGCAATCAGCCCCAGCATTTT. It translates to CAWSKGIGNQPQHF.

This chain connects TRBV6-5 to TRBJ2-5; the D gene is possibly TRBD1 (6 bases). With 6 bases removed from V and 12 bases from J, the gap between germline ends came to 17 bases. The CDR3 is 12 residues long. CDR1 is MNHEY and CDR2 is SVGAGI in the germline V gene. The CDR3 bases are TGTGCCAGCAGCCCTAAACGGGACACGGAGTACTTC. Translating it yields CASSPKRDTEYF.

The chain uses TRBV27 and TRBJ1-5; tentative D call: TRBD1 (5 bases). CDR1 is MNHEY, CDR2 SMNVEV, per germline (reference sequence). The CDR3 is 15 residues long. Deletions cut 3 bases from V and 4 bases from J, with 13 bases between. In DNA, the CDR3 is TGTGCCAGCAGTTTGAGTACAGGCCTTAATCAGCCCCAGCATTTT. Its protein product is CASSLSTGLNQPQHF.

The gene calls are TRBV29-1 and TRBJ1-2; D ambiguous. Germline loops: CDR1 SQVTM, CDR2 ANQGSEA. This CDR3 is built from 16 residues. V lost 0 bases to trimming and J lost 6 bases, with 20 bases between them. CDR3 nucleotides: TGCAGCGTTGAAGATGTCAATACGCGAGCATTCCATGGCTACACCTTC. This encodes CSVEDVNTRAFHGYTF.

The genes are TRBV9 and TRBJ1-6, with TRBD1 matching 10 bases. Germline V CDR1 and CDR2: SGDLS, YYNGEE. The trim removed 0 bases at V and 9 bases at J, leaving 0 bases unmatched. The CDR3 is 14 residues long. CDR3 DNA sequence: TGTGCCAGCAGCGTAGGGACAGGGGGTTCACCCCTCCACTTT. This translates into CASSVGTGGSPLHF.

The J gene is TRBJ1-1, the V gene TRBV11-3; unclear D gene. This CDR3 is 14 amino acids long. CDR1 SGHNT and CDR2 YENEEA come from the germline V gene. V dropped 2 bases and J dropped 0 bases, with 7 bases sitting between them. This CDR3 is CASSLTELNTEAFF. Here the CDR3 DNA reads TGTGCCAGCAGCTTAACAGAACTGAACACTGAAGCTTTCTTT.

CDR3 region: CASSSGWSGGGAQPQHF. The DNA for the CDR3 is TGTGCCAGCTCCTCGGGGTGGTCAGGGGGCGGGGCTCAGCCCCAGCATTTT. The gene calls are TRBV5-6 and TRBJ1-5, with 8 bases that match TRBD1. Trimming at V came to 7 bases and at J to 6 bases, leaving 18 bases not matched to a gene. Germline V gene sequence: CDR1 SGHDT, CDR2 YYEEEE. This CDR3 spans 17 amino acids.

V gene TRBV4-1 combines with J gene TRBJ2-7, with a tentative D call TRBD2 (5 bases). CDR1 and CDR2 from the germline V gene are MGHRA and YSYEKL. Trimming stripped 0 bases from V and 3 bases from J, with 15 bases between. This CDR3 has 16 amino acids. CDR3 in DNA: TGCGCCAGCAGCCAAGAGGTGCTAGCTGGAAACTACGAGCAGTACTTC. Its translation: CASSQEVLAGNYEQYF.

The CDR3 is CASTPSPGYGYTF. For the CDR3, the DNA is TGTGCCAGCACCCCCTCCCCGGGGTATGGCTACACCTTC. The V and J genes are TRBV6-5 and TRBJ1-2; D is undetermined. In germline, CDR1 is MNHEY, CDR2 SVGAGI. The CDR3 length is 13 residues. The V and J ends lost 7 bases and 5 bases respectively, with 14 bases between them.

The chain has TRBV5-6 and TRBJ1-2; 11 bases line up with TRBD1. CDR1 is SGHDT and CDR2 is YYEEEE in the germline V gene. The CDR3 spans 17 residues. V was clipped by 4 bases and J by 4 bases; unmatched bases: 12. Here the CDR3 reads CASSPGGTGGRGYGYTF. CDR3 bases: TGTGCCAGCAGCCCAGGCGGGACAGGGGGTCGTGGCTATGGCTACACCTTC.